Below, 27 T cell receptor beta chains from the same sample are listed, as sequenced in a study of OX40 agonist ivuxolimab in advanced cancers. Assay: immunoSEQ multiplex PCR; the TCRdb copy retains only in-frame clones and omits some. The table has some 90,000 clones, around 90% seen once. Sequenced here: CD4+ or CD8+ T cells sorted from blood, sampled in a trial of the OX40 agonist ivuxolimab. These receptors all come from an adult with an advanced solid tumor such as melanoma, head and neck, liver or kidney cancer.

V and J are TRBV6-5 and TRBJ2-1; D gene uncertain. Germline loops: CDR1 MNHEY, CDR2 SVGAGI. Between the trimmed V and J ends, which lost 2 bases and 6 bases, there was a span of 17 bases. The CDR3 sequence is 16 residues long. Here the CDR3 DNA reads TGTGCCAGCAGTTACGTTGTGTTTGGGCAGATCAATGAGCAGTTCTTC. Protein sequence: CASSYVVFGQINEQFF.

The chain uses TRBV11-1 and TRBJ2-5; D remains ambiguous. The J call may be in error: the DNA end matches TRBJ2-7 better. The CDR3 is 13 residues long. Germline assignment: CDR1 SGHAT and CDR2 FQDESV (reference sequence). The CDR3 DNA sequence: TGTGCCAGCAGCCGCGACGGCCCCTACGAGCAGTACTTC. Translated: CASSRDGPYEQYF.

The gene calls are TRBV6-5 and TRBJ2-5, with 7 bases identical to TRBD1. The J segment lost 3 bases and the V segment lost 6 bases, leaving 1 base of the junction unmatched. Looked up from germline, CDR1 is MNHEY and CDR2 is SVGAGI. This CDR3 has 12 amino acids. The CDR3 region has the DNA TGTGCCAGCAGAGACAGGGAAGAGACCCAGTACTTC. Protein product: CASRDREETQYF.

The gene calls are TRBV10-2 and TRBJ1-5; D might be TRBD1 (5 bases). Trimming removed 4 bases at V and 6 bases at J, with 10 bases between. CDR1 is WSHSY and CDR2 is SAAADI in the germline V gene. The CDR3 runs to 13 residues. As DNA, the CDR3 is TGCGCCAGCAGTGGGGGGGACGGTCAGCCCCAGCATTTT. Protein sequence: CASSGGDGQPQHF.

This rearrangement joins TRBV16 to TRBJ2-3; 7 bases align to TRBD2. Germline assignment: CDR1 KGHSY and CDR2 FQNENV. The CDR3 covers 16 residues. Trimming took 4 bases from V and 6 from J; bases not matched to a gene: 13. The CDR3 coding sequence is TGTGCCAGCAGCCCCGTCCTAGCGGCGGACGCGGATACGCAGTATTTT. This codes for CASSPVLAADADTQYF.

This chain uses TRBV18 with TRBJ1-4; 7 bases are shared with TRBD1. V lost 3 bases, J lost 8 bases, and 9 bases stayed unmatched. Per germline, CDR1 KGHSH and CDR2 LQKENI. CDR3 length: 15 residues. CDR3 nucleotide sequence: TGTGCCAGCTCACCGTCCGGGACAGAGACGGAAAAACTGTTTTTT. This encodes CASSPSGTETEKLFF.

V is TRBV19 and J is TRBJ1-5; weak D call: TRBD1 (6 bases). Germline assignment: CDR1 LNHDA and CDR2 SQIVND (reference sequence). The CDR3 has 15 amino acids. Trimming cost V 5 bases and J 5 bases, with 16 bases left between them. The CDR3 spells CASSAGGGGYQPQHF. CDR3 in DNA: TGTGCCAGTAGTGCCGGGGGAGGGGGTTATCAGCCCCAGCATTTT.

J is TRBJ2-5 and V is TRBV5-3; D is ambiguous. TRBV5-3 is assigned to the ORF class and has an uncertain function. This CDR3 contains 14 residues. V lost 2 bases to trimming and J lost 2 bases, with 10 bases between them. The CDR3 reads CARSFNPEQETQYF. The CDR3 DNA reads as TGTGCCAGAAGCTTCAACCCAGAACAAGAGACCCAGTACTTC.

The V and J genes are TRBV18 and TRBJ2-3; D gene ambiguous. Germline CDR1 is KGHSH and CDR2 is LQKENI. V shed 1 base and J shed 0 bases, with 8 bases lying between them. CDR3 length: 15 amino acids. As DNA, the CDR3 is TGTGCCAGCTCACCACTTAGCAGGAGCACAGATACGCAGTATTTT. Protein sequence: CASSPLSRSTDTQYF.

V is TRBV5-4 and J is TRBJ2-1, with 9 bases fitting TRBD1. CDR1 and CDR2 (germline): SGHNT, YYREEE (reference sequence). This CDR3 has 15 residues. J was trimmed by 6 bases and V by 4 bases; bases with no gene match: 8. The CDR3 region has the DNA TGTGCCAGCAGCACCGGGACAGGGACTATCAATGAGCAGTTCTTC. This sequence encodes CASSTGTGTINEQFF.

The rearrangement joins TRBV27 to TRBJ2-3; D might be TRBD1 (6 bases). Germline CDR1 MNHEY, CDR2 SMNVEV (reference sequence). This CDR3 region has 15 residues. V was trimmed by 5 bases and J by 4 bases, leaving 16 bases between them. The CDR3 sequence is CASSRWTDLADTQYF. CDR3 sequence (DNA): TGTGCCAGCAGTCGGTGGACAGACTTAGCAGATACGCAGTATTTT.

This sequence joins TRBV6-1 and TRBJ2-7; 13 nucleotides match TRBD2. CDR1 MNHNS and CDR2 SASEGT come from the germline V gene. This CDR3 is built from 13 residues. V dropped 4 bases and J dropped 6; count of bases not matched to a gene: 0. CDR3 DNA sequence: TGTGCCAGCAGTGGACTAGCGGGAGGCGAGCAGTACTTC. It codes for CASSGLAGGEQYF.

The V call is TRBV7-8, the J call TRBJ1-1, with a possible D match to TRBD1 (5 bases). Germline loops: CDR1 SGHVS, CDR2 FQNEAQ. Trimming pared 3 bases from V and 3 bases from J, leaving 8 bases between. The CDR3 is made up of 13 amino acids. The CDR3 DNA reads as TGTGCCAGCAGCTTGGGAGGGGACACTGAAGCTTTCTTT. Translation: CASSLGGDTEAFF.

This chain joins TRBV2 and TRBJ2-2; 7 bases are shared with TRBD1. From germline, CDR1 is SNHLY and CDR2 FYNNEI. The CDR3 runs 16 residues. Losses at the gene ends were 3 bases for V and 5 bases for J; bases not matched to a gene: 9. For the CDR3, the DNA is TGTGCCAGCAGTGATTTCGAGACAGGGAAAACCGGGGAGCTGTTTTTT. Translation: CASSDFETGKTGELFF.

The rearrangement links TRBV4-1 to TRBJ1-2, with D hard to call. Trimming left V 3 bases short and J 4 bases short, with 6 bases between. The germline V gene encodes CDR1 MGHRA and CDR2 YSYEKL. This CDR3 comprises 12 residues. CDR3 in DNA: TGCGCCAGCAGCCAGGCGGGCTATGGCTACACCTTC. Protein product: CASSQAGYGYTF.

This clone was seen a handful of times. The gene calls are TRBV25-1 and TRBJ2-7, with 8 bases lining up with TRBD1. The CDR3 sequence is 14 residues long. The germline CDR1 and CDR2 sequences are MGHDK and SYGVNS. V was pared by 5 bases and J by 4 bases, with 7 bases of the junction left unmatched. CDR3 region: CASSYTGGSYEQYF. CDR3 DNA: TGTGCCAGCAGTTACACAGGGGGTTCTTACGAGCAGTACTTC.

The gene calls are TRBV10-2 and TRBJ1-6; TRBD1 aligns across 9 bases. Germline values: CDR1 WSHSY, CDR2 SAAADI. There are 16 residues in the CDR3. With 2 bases clipped from V and 7 bases from J, the junction kept 6 bases outside the gene matches. The chain's CDR3 is CASSERRDRGNSPLHF. Written as DNA, the CDR3 is TGCGCCAGCAGTGAGAGGCGAGACAGGGGGAATTCACCCCTCCACTTT.

The chain couples TRBV18 to TRBJ2-7; possible D gene TRBD1, 6 bases. The CDR3 covers 13 residues. The germline V gene has CDR1 KGHSH and CDR2 LQKENI. Trimming left V 3 bases short and J 5 bases short, with 11 bases between. The CDR3 here is CASSPDTGNEQYF. The CDR3 DNA sequence: TGTGCCAGCTCACCGGATACAGGGAACGAGCAGTACTTC.

The chain carries TRBV27 and TRBJ1-1; 10 nucleotides match TRBD1. The germline V gene encodes CDR1 MNHEY and CDR2 SMNVEV (reference sequence). This CDR3 has 14 amino acids. V lost 5 bases, J lost 11 bases, and 11 bases stayed unmatched. CDR3 coding DNA: TGTGCCAGCAGTGGCCGGGACAGGGGTTTAAGGGCTTTCTTT. Amino acids: CASSGRDRGLRAFF.

The rearrangement uses TRBV14 and TRBJ1-2; unclear D gene. CDR3 size: 15 residues. V lost 4 bases and J lost 3, with 15 bases in between. Germline CDR1 and CDR2: SGHDN and FVKESK. The CDR3 nucleotides read TGTGCCAGCAGCCCCGCCGGACGGAACTACTATGGCTACACCTTC. This encodes CASSPAGRNYYGYTF.

The rearrangement joins TRBV25-1 to TRBJ2-7, with 13 bases matching TRBD2. V was pared by 3 bases and J by 5 bases, with 4 bases of the junction left unmatched. The CDR3 is made up of 15 amino acids. Germline CDR1 is MGHDK and CDR2 is SYGVNS. The CDR3 region is CASSEPTSGRNEQYF. In nucleotides, the CDR3 is TGTGCCAGCAGTGAGCCGACTAGCGGGAGGAACGAGCAGTACTTC.

The chain recombines TRBV19 with TRBJ1-4; tentative D call: TRBD1 (6 bases). With 3 bases removed from V and 6 bases from J, the gap between germline ends came to 20 bases. CDR3 size: 17 residues. Germline-derived CDR1 and CDR2 are LNHDA and SQIVND (reference sequence). The CDR3 coding sequence is TGTGCCAGTAGTATGAGGGGGGGAACACTTATGGATGAAAAACTGTTTTTT. Translation: CASSMRGGTLMDEKLFF.

The chain is built from TRBV2 and TRBJ2-2; D is undetermined. CDR1 SNHLY and CDR2 FYNNEI come from the germline V gene. This CDR3 comprises 14 residues. Trimming left V 4 bases short and J 5 bases short, with 11 bases between. The DNA of the CDR3 is TGTGCCAGCAGTGTCGCTTACGGGACCGGGGAGCTGTTTTTT. This gives the protein CASSVAYGTGELFF.

The J gene is TRBJ1-5, the V gene TRBV5-6; D unresolved. The V end lost 0 bases, the J end lost 1 base, and 8 bases lay between the germline ends. The CDR3 length is 15 residues. Germline V gives CDR1 SGHDT, CDR2 YYEEEE. The CDR3 nucleotides are TGTGCCAGCAGCTTGGCCAGACTAAGCAATCAGCCCCAGCATTTT. Translating it yields CASSLARLSNQPQHF.

This clone was seen a single time. V is TRBV15 and J is TRBJ1-1; D is uncertain. Germline V gene data show CDR1 as LNHNV and CDR2 as YYDKDF (reference sequence). The germline V and J ends were trimmed by 1 base and 4 bases, with 10 bases remaining between them. CDR3 length: 14 residues. In DNA form, the CDR3 reads TGTGCCACCAGCAGAGTTCGAGGTAGCACTGAAGCTTTCTTT. Translating gives CATSRVRGSTEAFF.

The genes are TRBV19 and TRBJ1-4; D possibly corresponds to TRBD1 (5 bases). CDR3 length: 15 residues. V shed 6 bases and J shed 5 bases, with 16 bases lying between them. Germline loops: CDR1 LNHDA, CDR2 SQIVND (reference sequence). The CDR3 loop is CASSPRPRGNEKLFF. The CDR3 bases are TGTGCCAGTAGCCCCCGGCCGCGGGGGAATGAAAAACTGTTTTTT.

The chain carries TRBV9 and TRBJ2-6, with D unclear. This CDR3 is built from 18 residues. V lost 4 bases to trimming and J lost 0 bases, with 17 bases between them. In germline, CDR1 is SGDLS, CDR2 YYNGEE. The CDR3 here is CASSPRPMRTSGANVLTF. In DNA, the CDR3 is TGTGCCAGCAGCCCGAGGCCCATGAGGACCTCTGGGGCCAACGTCCTGACTTTC. Combining the CDR3 with reference TRBV9 and TRBJ2-6 gives the whole variable domain DSGVTQTPKHLITATGQRVTLRCSPRSGDLSVYWYQQSLDQGLQFLIQYYNGEERAKGNILERFSAQQFPDLHSELNLSSLELGDSALYFCASSPRPMRTSGANVLTFGAGSRLTVL.